Detailed here is one T cell receptor (beta chain). It lacks a known antigen. No qualities accompany the bases; no much larger clone lies one base away. Each collaborating institution followed its own protocols to collect whole blood in K2EDTA tubes. For TCRbeta analysis, collaborators shipped samples in one of three forms: frozen whole blood, isolated PBMCs, or DNA extracted from either of those sample types. This specimen comes from a study of blood T cell repertoires in COVID-19 (dated by TCRdb to 2019 to 2021). About the full investigation: The collaborator samples originated in the United States, Italy and Spain and spanned the acute and convalescent phases of COVID-19. Samples were obtained from the ongoing ImmuneRACE study (first 160 participants) and from over 1,000 subjects provided by 6 global collaborators. A freely available public database, intended as a resource for researchers studying the immune response to SARS-CoV-2, is where the repertoires were released. Subjects who had been exposed to COVID-19, were actively infected with it, or had recovered from it provided the deeply sampled blood TCRbeta repertoires that made up the dataset. The material from the prospective study consisted of cDNA or gDNA derived from T cells, B-cell-depleted T cells, or PBMCs. A de-identified subject ID, COVID-19 status, age in years and sex were almost always included in the sample metadata. Where available, HLA class I and class II types were taken from metadata supplied by the sample provider and were not determined by assay-based typing. What the study reported, not specific to this receptor: The quantity of clinical and demographic metadata differed by source and by participant and was supplied without curation.

The V end loses 1 base and the J end loses 2 bases, and a stretch of 12 bases separates them. For CDR1 and CDR2, the germline V gene lists SGHTA and FQGNSA. CDR3 length: 15 amino acids, cysteine to phenylalanine. Left in the record is the CDR3 DNA by itself, 45 bases read in frame from the first base. TCRbeta CDR3 regions were amplified from genomic DNA using the immunoSEQ Assay, a bias-controlled multiplex PCR. The source study handled its data this way. The number of nucleated cells in each sample was estimated from the amplification of reference gene primers within the assay. To quantify the absolute abundance of each unique TCRbeta CDR3 rearrangement, sequence reads were collapsed and filtered. Productive Simpson clonality was computed per sample as the square root of Simpson's diversity index over productive rearrangements. The immuneACCESS repertoire file appears here via TCRdb, limited to in-frame rearrangements. These files lack a portion of the clones; in checked studies, under half of the deficit traces to unresolved V genes, and the cause of the others is not known. The V and J calls and the clone size are those of that table, but D and trimming were determined from the DNA. This sample lists tens of thousands of clones; approximately 90% were detected once. Jointly, the top ten make up around 5.4% of the sample.

This sequence uses TRBV7-2 and TRBJ2-7; the D segment could be TRBD1, given 6 matching bases. The receptor was isolated from a human donor in a cohort sampled during active COVID-19. What was sequenced was peripheral blood. In nucleotide form, the sequence is TGTGCCAGCAGCTTAGTGGTCGCAGGGGCCTACGAGCAGTACTTC. This gives the protein CASSLVVAGAYEQYF.